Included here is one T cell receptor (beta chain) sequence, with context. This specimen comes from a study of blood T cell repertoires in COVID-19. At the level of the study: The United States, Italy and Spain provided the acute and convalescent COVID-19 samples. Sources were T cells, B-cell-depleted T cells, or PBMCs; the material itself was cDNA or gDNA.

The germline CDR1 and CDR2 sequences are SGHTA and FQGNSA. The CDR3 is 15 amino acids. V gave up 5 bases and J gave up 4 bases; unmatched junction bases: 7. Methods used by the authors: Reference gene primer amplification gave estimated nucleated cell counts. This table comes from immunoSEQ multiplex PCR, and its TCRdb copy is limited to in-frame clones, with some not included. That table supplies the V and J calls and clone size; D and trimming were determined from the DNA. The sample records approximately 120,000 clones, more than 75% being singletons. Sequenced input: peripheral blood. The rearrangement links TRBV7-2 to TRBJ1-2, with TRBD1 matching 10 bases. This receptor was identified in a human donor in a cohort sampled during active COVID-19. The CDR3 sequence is CASSPAGTGVYGYTF. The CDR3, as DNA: TGTGCCAGCAGCCCTGCCGGGACAGGGGTCTATGGCTACACCTTC.